This entry concerns a single TCR beta chain. Using immunoSEQ multiplex PCR, the repertoire was profiled, and TCRdb retains in-frame clones only, with some absent. The data contain some 290,000 clones, about 90% of them singletons. The data belong to a study of blood T cell repertoires in COVID-19. The Seattle patients, enrolled during active infection, were followed longitudinally. The trim removed 5 bases at V and 4 bases at J, leaving 4 bases unmatched. The germline gives CDR1 GTSNPN, CDR2 SVGIG (reference sequence). This CDR3 is built from 12 residues. Sequenced: peripheral blood. The V gene is TRBV30, the J gene TRBJ2-7; the match to TRBD1 covers 8 bases. This clonotype was sampled from a woman aged 40 to 50 with COVID-19, enrolled during active disease. The DNA for the CDR3 is TGTGCCTGGGGGGACAGGTATTACGAGCAGTACTTC. Translated: CAWGDRYYEQYF.